This T cell receptor (beta chain) came from a study of control samples from healthy donors and cancer patients. The repertoire was sequenced with immunoSEQ multiplex PCR; TCRdb's copy has only in-frame clones and lacks some. The data hold 100,000 to 150,000 clones, with around 92% observed a single time. Sequencing used blood. This sequence originates from a woman aged 50 to 65 in good health.

CDR3 sequence: CASSPRGEKRKAFF. For the CDR3, the DNA is TGTGCCAGCAGTCCCCGGGGGGAAAAAAGAAAAGCTTTCTTT. The rearrangement uses TRBV27 and TRBJ1-1; D might be TRBD1 (5 bases). The germline CDR1 and CDR2 sequences are MNHEY and SMNVEV (reference sequence). The CDR3 runs 14 residues. The V end was cut by 5 bases, the J end by 9 bases, with 19 bases between.